These 31 T cell receptor beta chains share one sample of origin, sequenced in a study of OX40 agonist ivuxolimab in advanced cancers. Data came from immunoSEQ multiplex PCR; TCRdb stores just in-frame clones and leaves some out. In the table there are about 73,000 clones, more than 80% of which are singletons. The sequences come from CD4+ or CD8+ T cells sorted from blood, collected in a trial of the OX40 agonist ivuxolimab. All receptors come from an adult with an advanced solid tumor such as melanoma, head and neck, liver or kidney cancer.

The chain uses TRBV7-2 and TRBJ2-2; perhaps TRBD1 as D (6 bases). Trimming left V 2 bases short and J 0 bases short, with 10 bases between. This CDR3 is built from 16 residues. Germline CDR1 and CDR2: SGHTA and FQGNSA. The CDR3 spells CASSLRAGANTGELFF. CDR3 DNA sequence: TGTGCCAGCAGCTTACGGGCAGGGGCGAACACCGGGGAGCTGTTTTTT.

The chain joins TRBV12-5 to TRBJ2-3, with a possible D match to TRBD2 (5 bases). V dropped 4 bases and J dropped 3 bases, with 8 bases sitting between them. This CDR3 is built from 13 residues. Germline CDR1 and CDR2: LGHNT and FRNRAP. This CDR3 is CASGSSGTDTQYF. Here the CDR3 DNA reads TGTGCTAGTGGTTCAAGCGGTACAGATACGCAGTATTTT. Combining the CDR3 with reference TRBV12-5 and TRBJ2-3 gives the whole variable domain DARVTQTPRHKVTEMGQEVTMRCQPILGHNTVFWYRQTMMQGLELLAYFRNRAPLDDSGMPKDRFSAEMPDATLATLKIQPSEPRDSAVYFCASGSSGTDTQYFGPGTRLTVL.

The genes are TRBV7-3 and TRBJ2-2; D remains unclear. The CDR3 is 13 amino acids. V was trimmed by 0 bases and J by 3 bases, leaving 2 bases between them. CDR1 and CDR2 (germline): SGHTA, FQGTGA. DNA for the CDR3: TGTGCCAGCAGCTTAACATACACCGGGGAGCTGTTTTTT. Its translation: CASSLTYTGELFF.

This clone has just one count. The chain is built from TRBV4-2 and TRBJ2-7; D is unclear. Trimming shortened V by 1 base and J by 2 bases, and 9 bases separated the two germline ends. Germline V gives CDR1 LGHNA, CDR2 YNFKEQ. This CDR3 has 14 residues. The chain's CDR3 is CASSQGVDPYEQYF. Here the CDR3 DNA reads TGTGCCAGCAGCCAAGGAGTGGACCCCTACGAGCAGTACTTC.

This clone was seen a few times. The chain has TRBV6-1 and TRBJ2-7; D tentatively reads TRBD1 or TRBD2 (7 bases each). Trimming pared 1 base from V and 3 bases from J, leaving 16 bases between. CDR1 MNHNS and CDR2 SASEGT come from the germline V gene. This CDR3 has 16 amino acids. The CDR3 loop is CASSEGMGGGNYEQYF. For the CDR3, the DNA is TGTGCCAGCAGTGAAGGCATGGGAGGGGGCAACTACGAGCAGTACTTC.

The rearrangement uses TRBV16 and TRBJ1-5, with 7 bases identical to TRBD1. This CDR3 has 16 residues. With V trimmed by 1 base and J by 4 bases, 7 bases remained unmatched. The germline V gene encodes CDR1 KGHSY and CDR2 FQNENV. Here the CDR3 reads CASSQFQGVLNQPQHF. The CDR3, as DNA: TGTGCCAGCAGCCAATTTCAGGGGGTATTGAATCAGCCCCAGCATTTT.

V is TRBV9 and J is TRBJ1-5; 8 bases are shared with TRBD1. V dropped 0 bases and J dropped 0; count of bases not matched to a gene: 14. Germline CDR1 and CDR2: SGDLS and YYNGEE. The CDR3 runs to 20 residues. CDR3 loop: CASSVVNRTGRPYSNQPQHF. The DNA for the CDR3 is TGTGCCAGCAGCGTAGTTAATAGGACAGGGCGACCCTATAGCAATCAGCCCCAGCATTTT. Full variable domain (remainder filled in from reference TRBV9 and TRBJ1-5): DSGVTQTPKHLITATGQRVTLRCSPRSGDLSVYWYQQSLDQGLQFLIQYYNGEERAKGNILERFSAQQFPDLHSELNLSSLELGDSALYFCASSVVNRTGRPYSNQPQHFGDGTRLSIL.

The chain employs TRBV7-6 and TRBJ2-1; D is perhaps TRBD2 (6 bases). The CDR3 spans 14 residues. Per germline, CDR1 SGHVS and CDR2 FNYEAQ. With 1 base removed from V and 6 bases from J, the gap between germline ends came to 10 bases. Here the CDR3 DNA reads TGTGCCAGCAGCTTAGGCGGCGGGGCCAATGAGCAGTTCTTC. Translated: CASSLGGGANEQFF.

V is TRBV14 and J is TRBJ2-2; TRBD1 matches 11 bases. Germline V CDR1 and CDR2: SGHDN, FVKESK. V shed 4 bases and J 6 bases; nucleotides not matched to a gene: 1. The CDR3 covers 14 residues. This chain's CDR3 is CASSRDRGAGELFF. DNA for the CDR3: TGTGCCAGCAGCCGGGACAGGGGGGCCGGGGAGCTGTTTTTT.

The chain employs TRBV27 and TRBJ1-2; 10 bases line up with TRBD1. CDR3 length: 19 amino acids. Trimming at V came to 5 bases and at J to 4 bases, leaving 19 bases not matched to a gene. Germline V gives CDR1 MNHEY, CDR2 SMNVEV (reference sequence). DNA for the CDR3: TGTGCCAGCAGTGTGTGGAAGGACAGGGGGAGGGGGCCTTCCTATGGCTACACCTTC. This codes for CASSVWKDRGRGPSYGYTF.

V is TRBV29-1 and J is TRBJ2-2; no clear D. The CDR3 spans 14 residues. The V end was cut by 6 bases, the J end by 0 bases, with 11 bases between. Germline CDR1 reads SQVTM; CDR2 reads ANQGSEA. The CDR3: CSVAAPTNTGELFF. CDR3 coding DNA: TGCAGCGTCGCCGCGCCAACGAACACCGGGGAGCTGTTTTTT.

Points on this clone: One end of the junction is discordant with germline, which a read error may explain. The chain joins TRBV30 to TRBJ1-6; D not certain. The CDR3 is 13 residues long. Germline assignment: CDR1 GTSNPN and CDR2 SVGIG (reference sequence). Here the CDR3 DNA reads TGTGCCGGGAGAGAGGTAACCAATTCACCCCTCCACTTT. Its translation is CAGREVTNSPLHF.

CDR3 protein: CASSEGQANTEAFF. The DNA for the CDR3 is TGCGCCAGCAGCGAGGGACAGGCGAACACTGAAGCTTTCTTT. The V call is TRBV10-2, the J call TRBJ1-1; the match to TRBD1 covers 8 bases. Germline loops: CDR1 WSHSY, CDR2 SAAADI. The trim removed 6 bases at V and 1 base at J, leaving 4 bases unmatched. There are 14 residues in the CDR3.

J is TRBJ2-2 and V is TRBV28; D is possibly TRBD2 (6 bases). Germline V gives CDR1 MDHEN, CDR2 SYDVKM. The CDR3 has 13 residues. With 4 bases removed from V and 12 bases from J, the gap between germline ends came to 15 bases. DNA of the CDR3: TGTGCCAGCAGTTACGGGGGAGGTCGGCAGCTGTTTTTT. Protein product: CASSYGGGRQLFF.

The rearrangement joins TRBV15 to TRBJ2-1; D not certain. In germline, CDR1 is LNHNV, CDR2 YYDKDF (reference sequence). With 8 bases removed from V and 8 bases from J, the gap between germline ends came to 10 bases. CDR3 length equals 11 residues. For the CDR3, the DNA is TGTGCCACCGTCAAGAACCATGAGCAGTTCTTC. Amino acids: CATVKNHEQFF.

The V gene is TRBV11-3, the J gene TRBJ1-3; D is unclear. The CDR3 spans 13 residues. CDR1 SGHNT and CDR2 YENEEA come from the germline V gene. Between the trimmed V and J ends, which lost 5 bases and 2 bases, there was a span of 7 bases. The CDR3 loop is CASSPGAGNTIYF. The CDR3 DNA reads TGTGCCAGCAGCCCTGGGGCTGGAAACACCATATATTTT.

This clone was recorded once. V gene TRBV30 combines with J gene TRBJ2-1; the D is unclear. Trimming left V 0 bases short and J 0 bases short, with 12 bases between. The CDR3 runs to 16 residues. CDR1 is GTSNPN, CDR2 SVGIG, per germline (reference sequence). The CDR3 bases are TGTGCCTGGAGTGTCAGGCGCCTAAGCTCCTACAATGAGCAGTTCTTC. Translation gives CAWSVRRLSSYNEQFF.

The genes are TRBV7-9 and TRBJ2-1; weak D call: TRBD2 (6 bases). Germline loops: CDR1 SEHNR, CDR2 FQNEAQ (reference sequence). The CDR3 sequence is 15 residues long. V lost 6 bases and J 3 bases, leaving 15 bases between the germline ends. The CDR3 sequence: CASSTRDSNYNEQFF. The CDR3 DNA sequence: TGTGCCAGCAGTACCCGGGACTCCAACTACAATGAGCAGTTCTTC.

The chain joins TRBV19 to TRBJ2-3; D unresolved. This CDR3 contains 13 residues. Deletions cut 7 bases from V and 1 base from J, with 9 bases between. Germline V lookup: CDR1 LNHDA, CDR2 SQIVND (reference sequence). The CDR3 region has the DNA TGTGCCAGTAACCCGACCGGCACAGATACGCAGTATTTT. This translates into CASNPTGTDTQYF.

The chain carries TRBV6-1 and TRBJ2-7; D remains ambiguous. V was cut by 10 bases and J by 0 bases, with 10 bases left in between. This CDR3 has 12 amino acids. Germline CDR1 MNHNS, CDR2 SASEGT. The CDR3 DNA is TGTGCCATCGCGGACGGCTCCTACGAGCAGTACTTC. This translates into CAIADGSYEQYF.

This clone was found once. The chain is built from TRBV6-1 and TRBJ1-4; 9 nucleotides line up with TRBD1. The V and J ends lost 6 bases and 7 bases, in that order; junction bases with no gene match: 6. Germline V gene lookup returns CDR1 MNHNS and CDR2 SASEGT. This CDR3 is 14 amino acids long. The CDR3 sequence: CASSSGQGGEKLFF. The CDR3 nucleotides read TGTGCCAGCAGCTCGGGACAGGGAGGTGAAAAACTGTTTTTT.

The chain carries TRBV28 and TRBJ2-1; D is unresolved. CDR1 and CDR2 (germline): MDHEN, SYDVKM. Trimming pared 2 bases from V and 8 bases from J, leaving 7 bases between. The CDR3 extends over 12 amino acids. CDR3 coding DNA: TGTGCCAGCAGTTTAATCAGGTATGAGCAGTTCTTC. Encoded protein: CASSLIRYEQFF.

This clone came up a few times. The CDR3 region has the DNA TGTGCCAGCACGAGCTCCTACAATGAGCAGTTCTTC. Protein sequence: CASTSSYNEQFF. The V call is TRBV6-1, the J call TRBJ2-1, with no clear D. V was cut by 7 bases and J by 0 bases, with 4 bases left in between. CDR1 is MNHNS, CDR2 SASEGT, per germline. CDR3 length: 12 residues.

The rearrangement links TRBV7-8 to TRBJ2-3; 8 bases map to TRBD2. With 4 bases clipped from V and 6 bases from J, the junction kept 12 bases outside the gene matches. Germline-derived CDR1 and CDR2 are SGHVS and FQNEAQ. The CDR3 runs 16 residues. The CDR3 protein is CASSSRQEAGGDTQYF. In nucleotides, the CDR3 is TGTGCCAGCAGCTCCCGACAGGAGGCGGGAGGTGATACGCAGTATTTT. Full variable domain (missing parts from reference TRBV7-8 and TRBJ2-3): GAGVSQSPRYKVAKRGQDVALRCDPISGHVSLFWYQQALGQGPEFLTYFQNEAQLDKSGLPSDRFFAERPEGSVSTLKIQRTQQEDSAVYLCASSSRQEAGGDTQYFGPGTRLTVL.

The rearrangement joins TRBV7-8 to TRBJ2-5; no firm D call. The CDR3 runs 14 residues. Germline CDR1 is SGHVS and CDR2 is FQNEAQ. V lost 1 base, J lost 6 bases, and 12 bases lay in between. The CDR3 reads CASSLVSDGQTQYF. The CDR3 bases are TGTGCCAGCAGCTTAGTTTCGGACGGGCAGACCCAGTACTTC.

The chain is built from TRBV28 and TRBJ1-5; tentative D call: TRBD1 (5 bases). V gave up 7 bases and J gave up 7 bases, with 14 bases separating them. Germline CDR1 and CDR2: MDHEN and SYDVKM. This CDR3 has 13 residues. The CDR3 DNA sequence: TGTGCCAGCAAAGACAGCAAAAGGCAGCCCCAGCATTTT. Amino acid sequence: CASKDSKRQPQHF.

The CDR3 DNA sequence: TGTGCCAGCAGTTACCCGGCAGGGGAGAATGAAAAACTGTTTTTT. Protein sequence: CASSYPAGENEKLFF. This chain connects TRBV6-6 to TRBJ1-4; possibly TRBD1 for D (6 bases). Between the trimmed V and J ends, which lost 2 bases and 5 bases, there was a span of 12 bases. The CDR3 is made up of 15 amino acids. Per germline, CDR1 MNHNY and CDR2 SVGAGI (reference sequence).

Remarks on this clone: Other DNA sequences of this sample code for an identical CDR3. V gene TRBV3-1 (or the pseudogene TRBV3-2) combines with J gene TRBJ1-1, with D perhaps matching TRBD1 (5 bases). Germline V gene data show CDR1 as LGHDT and CDR2 as YNNKEL (reference sequence). The ends were cut back, 11 bases at V and 11 bases at J, with 12 bases in the middle. The CDR3 loop spans 9 amino acids. Here the CDR3 reads CAAGRPAFF. CDR3 coding DNA: TGTGCCGCGGGACGACCGGCTTTCTTT.

This chain connects TRBV2 to TRBJ1-4; perhaps TRBD1 as D (6 bases). Germline CDR1 is SNHLY and CDR2 is FYNNEI. Trimming removed 2 bases from V and 4 bases from J, with 11 bases in between. This CDR3 has 15 residues. In DNA, the CDR3 is TGTGCCAGCAGTGAACAGGGGCCCCTTAATGAAAAACTGTTTTTT. It codes for CASSEQGPLNEKLFF.

This chain links TRBV18 with TRBJ1-1; maybe TRBD1 (5 bases). The CDR3 contains 16 residues. Germline V gene sequence: CDR1 KGHSH, CDR2 LQKENI. V lost 4 bases to trimming and J lost 0 bases, with 15 bases between them. CDR3 DNA: TGTGCCAGCTCACGGTCGAGCAGGGATTTGAACACTGAAGCTTTCTTT. Its translation is CASSRSSRDLNTEAFF.

This clone was counted only a few times. This chain uses TRBV28 with TRBJ2-1; the D is unclear. The CDR3 length is 11 residues. The germline CDR1 and CDR2 sequences are MDHEN and SYDVKM. Trimming left V 6 bases short and J 15 bases short, with 15 bases between. The CDR3 protein is CASRNSARRFF. The CDR3 nucleotides are TGTGCCAGCAGGAACAGCGCCCGGCGGTTCTTC.